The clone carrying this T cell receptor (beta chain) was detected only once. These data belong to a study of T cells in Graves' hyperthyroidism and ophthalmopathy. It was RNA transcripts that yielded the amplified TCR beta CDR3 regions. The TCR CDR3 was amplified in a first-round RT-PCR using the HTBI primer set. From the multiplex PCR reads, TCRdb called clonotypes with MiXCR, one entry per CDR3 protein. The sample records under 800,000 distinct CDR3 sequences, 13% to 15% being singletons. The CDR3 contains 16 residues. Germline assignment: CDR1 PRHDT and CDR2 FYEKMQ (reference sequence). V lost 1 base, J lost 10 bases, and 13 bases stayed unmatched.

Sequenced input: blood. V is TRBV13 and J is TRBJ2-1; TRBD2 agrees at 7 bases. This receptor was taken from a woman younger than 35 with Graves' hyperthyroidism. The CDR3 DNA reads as TGTGCCAGCAGCTTAGAGGCGCAGCGGGACCCCGTGGAGCAGTTCTTC. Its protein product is CASSLEAQRDPVEQFF.